This T cell receptor beta chain was recorded in a study of blood T cell repertoires in COVID-19. Looking at the study overall: PBMCs, B-cell-depleted T cells, or T cells were the source of the cDNA or gDNA that made up the material.

A note on this clone: One end of the junction varies from germline; a read error may be responsible.

Germline CDR1 LGHDT, CDR2 YNNKEL (reference sequence). The CDR3 spans 13 residues. Original processing notes: Researchers report that nucleated cell counts were estimated from reference gene primer amplification. Generated by immunoSEQ multiplex PCR, the TCRdb table keeps only in-frame clones and is missing some. The D gene and trimming were derived from the DNA, and the V and J assignments and clone size from that table. Seen here are over 15,000 clones, about 87% observed once, and the top ten hold roughly 8.3%. This clonotype originated in a human donor in a cohort sampled during active COVID-19. The donor label of this sample is uncertain. This chain uses TRBV3-1 (or the pseudogene TRBV3-2) with TRBJ2-5; D call uncertain. Input material: peripheral blood. The CDR3 DNA reads as TGTGCCAGCAGCCGGAGCACACAAGGGACCCAGTACTTC. It is translated as CASSRSTQGTQYF.